The 13 T cell receptor beta chains in this list originate from one sample, sequenced in a study of neurological immune-mediated disorders. TCRdb reprocessed the 5' RACE reads with MiXCR, giving one entry per CDR3 protein. In the table there are fewer than 85,000 distinct CDR3 sequences, approximately 5% of which are singletons. The sequenced sample consisted of PBMCs. The source of these receptors is a woman in her thirties with multiple sclerosis.

Many counts were recorded for this clonotype. The chain carries TRBV5-1 and TRBJ1-2; maybe TRBD1 (6 bases). The CDR3 has 15 amino acids. Trimming took off 4 bases at V and 4 bases at J, with 17 bases between the two ends. The germline V gene has CDR1 SGHRS and CDR2 YFSETQ. CDR3 coding DNA: TGCGCCAGCAGCGGCAAACCACAGGGAAGCTATGGCTACACCTTC. Translating gives CASSGKPQGSYGYTF. Filled out from reference TRBV5-1 and TRBJ1-2, the complete variable domain reads KAGVTQTPRYLIKTRGQQVTLSCSPISGHRSVSWYQQTPGQGLQFLFEYFSETQRNKGNFPGRFSGRQFSNSRSEMNVSTLELGDSALYLCASSGKPQGSYGYTFGSGTRLTVV.

This clonotype occurred a few times. The chain uses TRBV7-3 and TRBJ1-1; D not resolved. Trimming removed 1 base from V and 2 bases from J, with 8 bases in between. Germline V lookup: CDR1 SGHTA, CDR2 FQGTGA. The CDR3 length is 14 residues. The CDR3 loop is CASSLNPANTEAFF. CDR3 sequence (DNA): TGTGCCAGCAGCTTAAATCCGGCTAACACTGAAGCTTTCTTT.

The rearrangement joins TRBV6-1 to TRBJ1-6; 7 bases agree with TRBD1. Germline assignment: CDR1 MNHNS and CDR2 SASEGT. The CDR3 is 14 amino acids. V dropped 8 bases and J dropped 8; count of bases not matched to a gene: 9. The CDR3 DNA reads TGTGCCAGCCCCGCCGACAGGGCTGATTCACCCCTCCACTTT. Residues: CASPADRADSPLHF.

At least ten counts were recorded for this clonotype. CDR3 residues: CASSLFGTETYEQYF. The CDR3, as DNA: TGCGCCAGCAGCTTGTTCGGGACAGAAACCTACGAGCAGTACTTC. The gene calls are TRBV5-1 and TRBJ2-7, with 7 nucleotides matching TRBD1. This CDR3 region has 15 residues. V trimming: 1 base; J trimming: 2 bases; junction bases outside the gene matches: 6. The germline V gene encodes CDR1 SGHRS and CDR2 YFSETQ.

This clonotype was observed at least ten times. This chain links TRBV10-3 with TRBJ1-2, with D possibly matching TRBD1 (5 bases). Germline CDR1 and CDR2: ENHRY and SYGVKD. Trimming took off 2 bases at V and 6 bases at J, with 7 bases between the two ends. The CDR3 loop spans 12 amino acids. DNA for the CDR3: TGTGCCATCAGTGAGGGGGACCATGGCTACACCTTC. Translation: CAISEGDHGYTF.

This clonotype occurred a few times. A single base separates this from a much larger clone, so it may be a read error. The J gene is TRBJ2-1, the V gene TRBV11-2; D remains ambiguous. The germline gives CDR1 SGHAT, CDR2 FQNNGV. Deletions cut 4 bases from V and 5 bases from J, with 9 bases between. The CDR3 runs 13 residues. CDR3 nucleotide sequence: TGTGCCAGCAGCTCCAAGGTCCACAATGAGCAGTTCTTC. Its translation is CASSSKVHNEQFF. The whole variable domain, remainder taken from reference TRBV11-2 and TRBJ2-1, is EAGVAQSPRYKIIEKRQSVAFWCNPISGHATLYWYQQILGQGPKLLIQFQNNGVVDDSQLPKDRFSAERLKGVDSTLKIQPAKLEDSAVYLCASSSKVHNEQFFGPGTRLTVL.

This clonotype has ten or more counts. This sequence joins TRBV11-3 and TRBJ2-2, with 7 positions matching TRBD1. Looked up from germline, CDR1 is SGHNT and CDR2 is YENEEA. The CDR3 is made up of 13 amino acids. V was pared by 3 bases and J by 5 bases, with 0 bases of the junction left unmatched. CDR3 DNA: TGTGCCAGCAGCTTGACAGGGACCGGGGAGCTGTTTTTT. It translates to CASSLTGTGELFF. Using reference TRBV11-3 and TRBJ2-2 for the parts outside the CDR3, the full variable domain is EAGVVQSPRYKIIEKKQPVAFWCNPISGHNTLYWYLQNLGQGPELLIRYENEEAVDDSQLPKDRFSAERLKGVDSTLKIQPAELGDSAVYLCASSLTGTGELFFGEGSRLTVL.

This clonotype was observed at least ten times. The CDR3 is CASSPWGGTGNTEAFF. CDR3 nucleotides: TGTGCCAGCAGTCCCTGGGGGGGGACAGGGAACACTGAAGCTTTCTTT. V is TRBV6-5 and J is TRBJ1-1; 8 bases agree with TRBD1. V was clipped by 5 bases and J by 1 base; unmatched bases: 9. CDR1 MNHEY and CDR2 SVGAGI come from the germline V gene. CDR3 length: 16 residues.

The chain joins TRBV20-1 to TRBJ2-1, with D possibly matching TRBD2 (6 bases). Trimming removed 3 bases at V and 0 bases at J, with 15 bases between. Germline CDR1 is DFQATT and CDR2 is SNEGSKA (reference sequence). The CDR3 consists of 16 residues. CDR3 sequence reads: CSASIGSRPSYNEQFF. Written as DNA, the CDR3 is TGCAGTGCTAGTATCGGGAGCCGACCCTCCTACAATGAGCAGTTCTTC.

The J gene is TRBJ2-7, the V gene TRBV3-1; the D gene is possibly TRBD2 (6 bases). Looked up from germline, CDR1 is LGHDT and CDR2 is YNNKEL (reference sequence). This CDR3 region has 15 residues. Trimming stripped 1 base from V and 2 bases from J, with 12 bases between. The CDR3 protein is CASSQGSGYTYEQYF. The CDR3 DNA is TGTGCCAGCAGCCAAGGTAGCGGTTATACCTACGAGCAGTACTTC.

This clonotype occurred a few times. The chain links TRBV28 to TRBJ2-6; D is unclear. CDR1 and CDR2 (germline): MDHEN, SYDVKM. This CDR3 is 15 amino acids long. The ends were cut back, 4 bases at V and 0 bases at J, with 7 bases in the middle. CDR3 DNA: TGTGCCAGCAGTTCCCCCAGCTCTGGGGCCAACGTCCTGACTTTC. It encodes CASSSPSSGANVLTF.

This clonotype appeared many times. V gene TRBV20-1 combines with J gene TRBJ2-1, with 10 nucleotides matching TRBD1. Germline CDR1 and CDR2: DFQATT and SNEGSKA (reference sequence). The CDR3 covers 15 residues. Trimming cost V 4 bases and J 7 bases; bases outside gene matches: 10. CDR3 in DNA: TGCAGTGCTATCGTTCCGGGACAGGGGTCAAATGAGCAGTTCTTC. Translation: CSAIVPGQGSNEQFF.

V and J are TRBV5-1 and TRBJ2-2, with TRBD2 matching over 11 bases. CDR1 and CDR2 from the germline V gene are SGHRS and YFSETQ. This CDR3 comprises 15 residues. J was trimmed by 2 bases and V by 4 bases; bases with no gene match: 1. The CDR3 nucleotides read TGCGCCAGCAGCCTAGCGGGGGGTAACACCGGGGAGCTGTTTTTT. The encoded protein is CASSLAGGNTGELFF. Based on the CDR3 plus reference TRBV5-1 and TRBJ2-2, the full variable domain is KAGVTQTPRYLIKTRGQQVTLSCSPISGHRSVSWYQQTPGQGLQFLFEYFSETQRNKGNFPGRFSGRQFSNSRSEMNVSTLELGDSALYLCASSLAGGNTGELFFGEGSRLTVL.